The rows below give T cell receptor beta chains drawn from one sample of a study of blood T cell repertoires in COVID-19. Assay: immunoSEQ multiplex PCR; the TCRdb copy retains only in-frame clones and omits some. The sample includes roughly 290,000 clones, roughly 84% of them seen just once. Sequencing used peripheral blood. These receptors all come from a person between 65 and 79 years old with COVID-19, enrolled during active disease. Each CDR3 is given with its conserved first and last residue. The D gene is left open where the match is weak. Some rows mark clone size as missing; the rest say once, few, many or name a class of expanded clone.

size,V,D,length,J,CDR3,DNA
.,TRBV3-1/TRBV3-2,.,12,TRBJ2-7,CASSQENFEQYF,TGTGCCAGCAGCCAAGAAAACTTCGAGCAGTACTTC
.,TRBV30,.,15,TRBJ2-1,CAWSRGSGVYNEQFF,TGTGCCTGGAGTCGTGGTAGCGGAGTGTACAATGAGCAGTTCTTC
.,TRBV28,TRBD2,17,TRBJ2-1,CASSLLLAGRGDNEQFF,TGTGCCAGCAGTTTATTACTCGCGGGGCGGGGGGACAATGAGCAGTTCTTC
.,TRBV3-1/TRBV3-2,TRBD2,16,TRBJ2-7,CASSQQVLADSGEQYF,TGTGCCAGCAGCCAACAGGTTCTAGCGGATTCTGGCGAGCAGTACTTC
.,TRBV28,.,17,TRBJ2-7,CASSPPPDWSLDYEQYF,TGTGCCAGCAGTCCACCCCCGGACTGGAGCCTGGACTACGAGCAGTACTTC
few,TRBV13,TRBD1,14,TRBJ2-7,CASTPGQGGYEQYF,TGTGCCAGTACCCCGGGACAGGGGGGCTACGAGCAGTACTTC
.,TRBV18,TRBD1,17,TRBJ1-4,CASSRLNPGQAGEKLFF,TGTGCCAGCTCGCGACTTAACCCGGGACAGGCCGGTGAAAAACTGTTTTTT
.,TRBV6-5,TRBD1,13,TRBJ2-1,CASSYAGQGEQFF,TGTGCCAGCAGTTATGCCGGACAGGGTGAGCAGTTCTTC
.,TRBV29-1,TRBD1,14,TRBJ2-7,CSVRKGQGRNEQYF,TGCAGCGTGCGGAAAGGACAGGGGAGAAACGAGCAGTACTTC
.,TRBV7-2,TRBD2,12,TRBJ2-1,CASSPPSGWRFF,TGTGCCAGCAGCCCGCCTAGCGGGTGGAGGTTCTTC
.,TRBV7-2,TRBD1,18,TRBJ2-3,CASSLGAGGQGRKDTQYF,TGTGCCAGCAGCTTAGGCGCAGGGGGACAGGGGAGGAAAGATACGCAGTATTTT
.,TRBV5-4,TRBD2,14,TRBJ2-1,CASSLGMGGFEQFF,TGTGCCAGCAGCCTGGGGATGGGAGGGTTTGAGCAGTTCTTC
few,TRBV6-1,TRBD1,17,TRBJ1-6,CASSAATGGSDNSPLHF,TGTGCCAGCAGTGCAGCAACAGGGGGTTCGGATAATTCACCCCTCCACTTT
.,TRBV5-4,.,18,TRBJ2-1,CASSLEIGGPSSYNEQFF,TGTGCCAGCAGCCTGGAAATAGGAGGCCCCAGCTCCTACAATGAGCAGTTCTTC
many,TRBV5-1,.,15,TRBJ2-2,CASSLATANTGELFF,TGCGCCAGCAGCTTAGCGACAGCGAACACCGGGGAGCTGTTTTTT
.,TRBV11-2,TRBD1,17,TRBJ2-7,CASSLKSWGQDSYEQYF,TGTGCCAGCAGCTTAAAATCGTGGGGACAGGACTCCTACGAGCAGTACTTC
.,TRBV15,.,18,TRBJ2-7,CATSRDREIVRTDYEQYF,TGTGCCACCAGCAGAGATCGGGAGATTGTCCGTACAGACTACGAGCAGTACTTC
.,TRBV6-5,TRBD1,12,TRBJ2-7,CATKDRAYEQYF,TGTGCCACCAAGGACAGGGCCTACGAGCAGTACTTC
.,TRBV6-6,TRBD2,15,TRBJ2-5,CASREHGGGLETQYF,TGTGCCAGCAGAGAACATGGGGGGGGGTTGGAGACCCAGTACTTC
.,TRBV19,TRBD1,15,TRBJ1-2,CASTTHRTGNYGYTF,TGTGCCAGTACCACTCATCGGACAGGGAACTATGGCTACACCTTC
few,TRBV11-1,.,14,TRBJ2-5,CASSPRGHQETQYF,TGTGCCAGCAGCCCACGGGGTCACCAAGAGACCCAGTACTTC
.,TRBV7-6,.,18,TRBJ2-1,CASSLPVSGPSSYNEQFF,TGTGCCAGCAGCTTACCAGTCAGCGGGCCGAGCTCCTACAATGAGCAGTTCTTC
.,TRBV6-2/TRBV6-3,TRBD1,16,TRBJ1-5,CASSYSRTGGNQPQHF,TGTGCCAGCAGTTACTCCCGGACAGGGGGCAATCAGCCCCAGCATTTT
.,TRBV10-3,TRBD2,16,TRBJ2-5,CAISDQGLAGQETQYF,TGTGCCATCAGTGACCAGGGACTAGCGGGCCAAGAGACCCAGTACTTC
.,TRBV28,TRBD1,18,TRBJ2-5,CASSFTKTQGAWKWTQYF,TGTGCCAGCAGTTTTACAAAGACACAGGGGGCCTGGAAATGGACCCAGTACTTC
.,TRBV7-9,TRBD1,13,TRBJ1-2,CASIPQGGHGYTF,TGTGCCAGCATCCCCCAGGGGGGTCATGGCTACACCTTC
.,TRBV5-6,TRBD1,13,TRBJ2-7,CASSYPGGDEQYF,TGTGCCAGCTCCTATCCAGGGGGCGACGAGCAGTACTTC
.,TRBV4-2,.,14,TRBJ1-5,CASSQEQENQPQHF,TGTGCCAGCAGCCAAGAACAGGAAAATCAGCCCCAGCATTTT
.,TRBV6-6,TRBD1,16,TRBJ1-4,CASSPVTGKSNEKLFF,TGTGCCAGCAGCCCAGTGACAGGGAAATCGAATGAAAAACTGTTTTTT
.,TRBV10-3,.,15,TRBJ1-6,CAISETPLQGSPLHF,TGTGCCATCAGTGAGACTCCATTACAGGGATCACCCCTCCACTTT
.,TRBV7-3,.,13,TRBJ1-6,CASGLVANSPLHF,TGTGCCAGCGGCTTGGTAGCTAATTCACCCCTCCACTTT
once,TRBV19,TRBD2,14,TRBJ2-2,CATQWGGKTGELFF,TGTGCCACTCAGTGGGGGGGTAAAACCGGGGAGCTGTTTTTT
.,TRBV5-1,TRBD2,17,TRBJ2-3,CASSPTGLAGGGDTQYF,TGCGCCAGCAGCCCGACGGGACTAGCGGGAGGTGGTGATACGCAGTATTTT
.,TRBV5-4,.,15,TRBJ2-1,CASSLVFASRNEQFF,TGTGCCAGCAGCCTGGTCTTTGCTAGCCGGAATGAGCAGTTCTTC
.,TRBV28,TRBD1,17,TRBJ1-3,CASRPPGTGDSGNTIYF,TGTGCCAGCAGGCCCCCCGGGACAGGGGATTCTGGAAACACCATATATTTT